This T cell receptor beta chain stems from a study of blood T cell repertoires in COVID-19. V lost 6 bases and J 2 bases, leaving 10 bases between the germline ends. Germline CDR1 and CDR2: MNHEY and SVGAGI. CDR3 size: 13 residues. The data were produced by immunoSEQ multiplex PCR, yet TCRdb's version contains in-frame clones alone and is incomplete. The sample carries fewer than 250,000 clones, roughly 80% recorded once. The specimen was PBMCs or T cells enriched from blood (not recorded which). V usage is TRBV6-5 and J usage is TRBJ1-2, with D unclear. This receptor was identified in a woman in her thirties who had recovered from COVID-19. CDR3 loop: CASRIAGNYGYTF. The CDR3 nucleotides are TGTGCCAGCAGGATAGCCGGGAACTATGGCTACACCTTC.